The source of this T cell receptor (beta chain) is a study of T cells in Graves' hyperthyroidism and ophthalmopathy. This clonotype occurred many times. Antigen: not known. The investigators amplified TCR beta CDR3 regions from RNA transcripts. An initial round of RT-PCR targeting the TCR CDR3 relied on the HTBI primer set. TCRdb redid the calling of the multiplex PCR reads with MiXCR, one entry per CDR3 protein. Found here are under 350,000 distinct CDR3 sequences, about 17% of them singletons; the top ten hold about 51%. Study-wide results and limits: Within blood appeared most thyroid clonotypes that had expanded above 0.001.

Researchers barred patients who had uncontrolled infection, other autoimmune disease, pregnancy or lactation. Based on clinical symptoms, serum thyroxine and TRAb, thyroid ultrasound and orbital computed tomography, diagnoses were reached. V dropped 10 bases and J dropped 1 base, with 16 bases sitting between them. CDR1 MNHNS and CDR2 SASEGT come from the germline V gene. The CDR3 totals 15 residues. This TCR was recovered from a woman in her sixties with Graves' ophthalmopathy. Sequencing was done on a sample of blood. The chain couples TRBV6-1 to TRBJ2-2; D is ambiguous. The CDR3 here is CATHIQAQNTGELFF. CDR3 DNA sequence: TGTGCCACCCATATTCAGGCCCAGAACACCGGGGAGCTGTTTTTT.